This T cell receptor beta chain derives from a study of blood T cell repertoires in COVID-19. Measured with immunoSEQ multiplex PCR; TCRdb has only the in-frame clones, and not every one. The sample lists over 250,000 clones; 80% to 90% were seen once. Across fewer than 25 US areas, participants ranged in age from about 18 to 90 years. J lost 6 bases, V lost 0 bases, and 15 bases had no gene match. The CDR3 length is 19 residues. The germline gives CDR1 SGHNT, CDR2 YYREEE (reference sequence). V usage is TRBV5-4 and J usage is TRBJ2-2, with 9 bases lining up with TRBD2. The source material was PBMCs or T cells enriched from blood (not recorded which). The sequence came from a woman aged 18-29 years who had recovered from COVID-19. This chain's CDR3 is CASSLDRVAGDYSAGELFF. DNA of the CDR3: TGTGCCAGCAGCTTGGATCGGGTAGCGGGGGACTATTCCGCCGGGGAGCTGTTTTTT.